Each of the 18 T cell receptor beta chains below was sequenced from the same sample in a study of T cell changes during pregnancy in multiple sclerosis. The protocol was immunoSEQ multiplex PCR, while the TCRdb copy is restricted to in-frame clones and leaves out a portion. The sample has around 63,000 clones, about 91% seen once. This material consisted of peripheral blood, taken after pregnancy. These receptors originate from a female donor with multiple sclerosis, enrolled in a pregnancy study.

The rearrangement uses TRBV6-6 and TRBJ2-2, with 11 nucleotides matching TRBD2. This CDR3 is 15 amino acids long. The germline V gene encodes CDR1 MNHNY and CDR2 SVGAGI (reference sequence). J lost 4 bases, V lost 5 bases, and 3 bases had no gene match. CDR3 sequence: CASSHGTSGTGELFF. The CDR3, as DNA: TGTGCCAGCAGTCACGGGACTAGCGGCACCGGGGAGCTGTTTTTT.

This rearrangement joins TRBV4-3 to TRBJ1-1; D remains ambiguous. CDR1 is LGHNA, CDR2 YSLEER, per germline. With 0 bases removed from V and 0 bases from J, the gap between germline ends came to 5 bases. The CDR3 covers 14 residues. CDR3 sequence (DNA): TGCGCCAGCAGCCAAGAGGCAGTGAACACTGAAGCTTTCTTT. It codes for CASSQEAVNTEAFF.

V usage is TRBV2 and J usage is TRBJ1-5; 7 nucleotides align to TRBD1. CDR3 length: 14 amino acids. V dropped 9 bases and J dropped 4; count of bases not matched to a gene: 9. The germline gives CDR1 SNHLY, CDR2 FYNNEI. CDR3 in DNA: TGTGCCAGTGACAGGGAGATAGGAAATCAGCCCCAGCATTTT. Translated: CASDREIGNQPQHF.

This chain uses TRBV19 with TRBJ2-7; 10 bases map to TRBD1. The CDR3 runs to 13 residues. Trimming took 7 bases from V and 6 from J; bases not matched to a gene: 6. Germline-derived CDR1 and CDR2 are LNHDA and SQIVND (reference sequence). DNA of the CDR3: TGTGCCAGTAAAGACAGGGGGCGCCTCGAGCAGTACTTC. Protein sequence: CASKDRGRLEQYF.

As DNA, the CDR3 is TGTGCCAGCAGCGAGGGAGGGGGACTGAATCAGCCCCAGCATTTT. Its translation is CASSEGGGLNQPQHF. V usage is TRBV9 and J usage is TRBJ1-5; D perhaps matches TRBD1 (6 bases). The germline V gene has CDR1 SGDLS and CDR2 YYNGEE. The CDR3 is 15 amino acids. Trimming pared 3 bases from V and 4 bases from J, leaving 14 bases between. The entire variable domain, with the rest obtained from reference TRBV9 and TRBJ1-5, is as follows: DSGVTQTPKHLITATGQRVTLRCSPRSGDLSVYWYQQSLDQGLQFLIQYYNGEERAKGNILERFSAQQFPDLHSELNLSSLELGDSALYFCASSEGGGLNQPQHFGDGTRLSIL.

This chain joins TRBV6-5 and TRBJ2-2; 8 nucleotides match TRBD1. V shed 4 bases and J 5 bases; nucleotides not matched to a gene: 6. The CDR3 covers 15 residues. Germline lookup yields CDR1 MNHEY and CDR2 SVGAGI. CDR3 sequence: CASSFGQGLTGELFF. DNA of the CDR3: TGTGCCAGCAGTTTCGGACAGGGATTAACCGGGGAGCTGTTTTTT.

This rearrangement joins TRBV19 to TRBJ2-2; TRBD1 aligns across 9 bases. The V and J ends lost 4 bases and 6 bases, in that order; junction bases with no gene match: 3. The germline CDR1 and CDR2 sequences are LNHDA and SQIVND (reference sequence). The CDR3 runs 14 residues. CDR3 region: CASSTRTGAGELFF. DNA of the CDR3: TGTGCCAGTAGTACCCGGACAGGGGCCGGGGAGCTGTTTTTT.

The V call is TRBV11-2, the J call TRBJ2-7; D gene ambiguous. Looked up from germline, CDR1 is SGHAT and CDR2 is FQNNGV. The germline V and J ends were trimmed by 2 bases and 0 bases, with 20 bases remaining between them. The CDR3 loop spans 18 amino acids. The CDR3 DNA reads as TGTGCCAGCAGCTTAACTTTACGTGGCTCCTACAGCTCCTACGAGCAGTACTTC. Translated, it gives CASSLTLRGSYSSYEQYF.

The CDR3 region has the DNA TGTGCCAGCAGTCAACAGGGAGATGGGCAGCCCCAGCATTTT. This translates into CASSQQGDGQPQHF. V gene TRBV28 combines with J gene TRBJ1-5; a weak D match, TRBD1 (6 bases). The V gene lost 5 bases and the J gene lost 7 bases, with 15 bases spanning the gap. This CDR3 contains 14 residues. Germline V gives CDR1 MDHEN, CDR2 SYDVKM.

V usage is TRBV5-6 and J usage is TRBJ1-2, with 7 bases lining up with TRBD1. The CDR3 extends over 15 amino acids. Germline CDR1 reads SGHDT; CDR2 reads YYEEEE. J lost 3 bases, V lost 3 bases, and 8 bases had no gene match. DNA of the CDR3: TGTGCCAGCAGCTCCGGACAGGAAATAGACTATGGCTACACCTTC. It codes for CASSSGQEIDYGYTF. Supplemented by reference TRBV5-6 and TRBJ1-2, the full variable domain reads DAGVTQSPTHLIKTRGQQVTLRCSPKSGHDTVSWYQQALGQGPQFIFQYYEEEERQRGNFPDRFSGHQFPNYSSELNVNALLLGDSALYLCASSSGQEIDYGYTFGSGTRLTVV.

This chain joins TRBV2 and TRBJ2-1, with TRBD2 matching over 12 bases. V lost 5 bases to trimming and J lost 8 bases; unmatched junction nucleotides: 16. Germline V gene sequence: CDR1 SNHLY, CDR2 FYNNEI. CDR3 length equals 18 residues. For the CDR3, the DNA is TGTGCCAGCAGTCGAACCCTAGCGGGAGGGCCCATGATCTATGAGCAGTTCTTC. Amino acids: CASSRTLAGGPMIYEQFF.

This chain connects TRBV10-3 to TRBJ2-6; D is undetermined. CDR1 and CDR2 from the germline V gene are ENHRY and SYGVKD. V dropped 6 bases and J dropped 3 bases, with 12 bases sitting between them. The CDR3 extends over 15 amino acids. CDR3: CAIRTATGGANVLTF. CDR3 nucleotide sequence: TGTGCCATCAGGACCGCGACTGGTGGGGCCAACGTCCTGACTTTC.

The chain links TRBV7-3 to TRBJ2-3; TRBD2 aligns across 10 bases. Germline CDR1 and CDR2: SGHTA and FQGTGA. CDR3 length equals 12 residues. V lost 5 bases to trimming and J lost 11 bases; unmatched junction nucleotides: 4. CDR3 bases: TGTGCCAGCAGCCCTTCTAGCGGGAGGCAGTATTTT. Its protein is CASSPSSGRQYF.

The rearrangement uses TRBV11-2 and TRBJ2-1, with unresolved D. V gave up 5 bases and J gave up 1 base, with 21 bases separating them. The germline CDR1 and CDR2 sequences are SGHAT and FQNNGV. This CDR3 is built from 18 residues. The chain's CDR3 is CASSPRGSVSRSYNEQFF. Here the CDR3 DNA reads TGTGCCAGCAGCCCTCGCGGTAGTGTCTCAAGGTCCTACAATGAGCAGTTCTTC.

This chain connects TRBV5-1 to TRBJ2-1; D gene unclear. Germline V gene lookup returns CDR1 SGHRS and CDR2 YFSETQ. This CDR3 is 12 amino acids long. V shed 1 base and J shed 5 bases, with 4 bases lying between them. CDR3 coding DNA: TGCGCCAGCAGCTTGCTTGACAATGAGCAGTTCTTC. Its protein product is CASSLLDNEQFF.

The chain joins TRBV19 to TRBJ2-2, with 9 positions matching TRBD1. Per germline, CDR1 LNHDA and CDR2 SQIVND (reference sequence). The trim removed 9 bases at V and 3 bases at J, leaving 5 bases unmatched. This CDR3 comprises 14 residues. The CDR3 here is CASETGGDTGELFF. The CDR3 nucleotides are TGTGCCAGCGAGACAGGGGGAGACACCGGGGAGCTGTTTTTT.

This rearrangement joins TRBV5-1 to TRBJ2-3, with TRBD2 matching over 11 bases. Trimming at V came to 0 bases and at J to 5 bases, leaving 8 bases not matched to a gene. The germline V gene encodes CDR1 SGHRS and CDR2 YFSETQ. The CDR3 is 17 residues long. The CDR3 sequence is CASSLEGSGRALDTQYF. In nucleotides, the CDR3 is TGCGCCAGCAGCTTGGAGGGTAGCGGGAGGGCCTTAGATACGCAGTATTTT.

The CDR3 DNA sequence: TGTGCCAGCAGCCCAACGGCACTAGCCGGGGAGCTGTTTTTT. Amino acid sequence: CASSPTALAGELFF. The chain has TRBV7-9 and TRBJ2-2, with a tentative D call TRBD2 (5 bases). The germline V and J ends were trimmed by 5 bases and 6 bases, with 13 bases remaining between them. The CDR3 contains 14 residues. CDR1 and CDR2 (germline): SEHNR, FQNEAQ (reference sequence).